These 15 T cell receptor beta chains were sequenced from one sample in a study of cytomegalovirus exposure and HLA in healthy donors. In the PCR, 60 Vbeta and 13 Jbeta primers were used. TCRdb's table, derived via immunoSEQ multiplex PCR, lists solely in-frame clones and lacks some. The data show just under 95,000 clones, 81% seen once. The sample taken for sequencing was PBMCs. Receptors originate from a human donor in good health.

V is TRBV7-8 and J is TRBJ2-2, with D perhaps matching TRBD1 (5 bases). Trimming left V 3 bases short and J 4 bases short, with 12 bases between. Germline-derived CDR1 and CDR2 are SGHVS and FQNEAQ. There are 15 residues in the CDR3. The CDR3 protein is CASSFDSRGTGELFF. The CDR3 nucleotides read TGTGCCAGCAGCTTCGACAGTCGCGGCACCGGGGAGCTGTTTTTT.

The chain employs TRBV6-6 and TRBJ1-5; TRBD1 is a possible D gene (5 bases). The CDR3 sequence is 14 residues long. Germline loops: CDR1 MNHNY, CDR2 SVGAGI (reference sequence). Trimming cost V 4 bases and J 0 bases, with 7 bases left between them. The CDR3 region has the DNA TGTGCCAGCAGTTTGGGGGGTAGCAATCAGCCCCAGCATTTT. It encodes CASSLGGSNQPQHF.

J is TRBJ2-7 and V is TRBV5-6, with TRBD2 matching 9 bases. The trim removed 1 base at V and 0 bases at J, leaving 2 bases unmatched. The length of the CDR3 is 15 residues. Germline assignment: CDR1 SGHDT and CDR2 YYEEEE. The DNA for the CDR3 is TGTGCCAGCAGCTTGAGCGGGGGGAGCTCCTACGAGCAGTACTTC. Translated: CASSLSGGSSYEQYF. The full variable domain, in which reference TRBV5-6 and TRBJ2-7 provide the parts outside the CDR3, is DAGVTQSPTHLIKTRGQQVTLRCSPKSGHDTVSWYQQALGQGPQFIFQYYEEEERQRGNFPDRFSGHQFPNYSSELNVNALLLGDSALYLCASSLSGGSSYEQYFGPGTRLTVT.

This chain joins TRBV5-1 and TRBJ2-3; D may be TRBD2 (7 bases). From germline, CDR1 is SGHRS and CDR2 YFSETQ. The CDR3 has 14 amino acids. V was trimmed by 7 bases and J by 3 bases, leaving 15 bases between them. The DNA for the CDR3 is TGCGCCAGCCGTCCTCGGGGGGCAACAGATACGCAGTATTTT. This sequence encodes CASRPRGATDTQYF.

CDR3 DNA sequence: TGTGCCACCCAATCGGGGGGCAATCAGCCCCAGCATTTT. The encoded protein is CATQSGGNQPQHF. The chain combines TRBV2 with TRBJ1-5; tentatively, D is TRBD1 (5 bases). The CDR3 sequence is 13 residues long. Trimming took 10 bases from V and 2 from J, leaving 12 bases between them. In germline, CDR1 is SNHLY, CDR2 FYNNEI. Together with reference TRBV2 and TRBJ1-5, the CDR3 gives the full variable domain: EPEVTQTPSHQVTQMGQEVILRCVPISNHLYFYWYRQILGQKVEFLVSFYNNEISEKSEIFDDQFSVERPDGSNFTLKIRSTKLEDSAMYFCATQSGGNQPQHFGDGTRLSIL.

The V gene is TRBV5-1, the J gene TRBJ2-3; 13 bases map to TRBD2. The CDR3 sequence is 14 residues long. From germline, CDR1 is SGHRS and CDR2 YFSETQ. Trimming took 4 bases from V and 6 from J; bases not matched to a gene: 2. The CDR3 here is CASSTGLAGDTQYF. The CDR3 DNA reads as TGCGCCAGCAGCACGGGACTAGCGGGGGATACGCAGTATTTT.

The chain carries TRBV7-6 and TRBJ1-4; D perhaps matches TRBD1 (6 bases). The CDR3 consists of 15 residues. V lost 5 bases, J lost 3 bases, and 13 bases lay in between. Germline V gives CDR1 SGHVS, CDR2 FNYEAQ. This CDR3 is CASSVSGGPNEKLFF. The CDR3 coding sequence is TGTGCCAGCAGCGTTAGTGGGGGCCCTAATGAAAAACTGTTTTTT.

This rearrangement joins TRBV5-4 to TRBJ2-5; TRBD2 aligns across 8 bases. V trimming: 4 bases; J trimming: 2 bases; junction bases outside the gene matches: 4. CDR3 length equals 14 residues. The germline CDR1 and CDR2 sequences are SGHNT and YYREEE (reference sequence). CDR3 sequence (DNA): TGTGCCAGCAGCCACCCTAGCGGGCAAGAGACCCAGTACTTC. It codes for CASSHPSGQETQYF.

CDR3 in amino acids: CASSLDWDSTALHF. CDR3 bases: TGTGCCAGCAGCTTAGATTGGGACTCCACGGCCCTCCACTTT. This sequence joins TRBV11-1 and TRBJ1-6, with D possibly matching TRBD1 (5 bases). Looked up from germline, CDR1 is SGHAT and CDR2 is FQDESV (reference sequence). The V end lost 1 base, the J end lost 14 bases, and 15 bases lay between the germline ends. The CDR3 consists of 14 residues.

The table lists this clone with a count of one. This chain links TRBV9 with TRBJ2-5; 10 nucleotides agree with TRBD2. CDR1 SGDLS and CDR2 YYNGEE come from the germline V gene. V was clipped by 0 bases and J by 2 bases; unmatched bases: 4. The CDR3 totals 16 residues. The CDR3 region is CASSVAATSGQETQYF. The CDR3 coding sequence is TGTGCCAGCAGCGTAGCAGCGACTAGCGGGCAAGAGACCCAGTACTTC.

The chain carries TRBV19 and TRBJ1-2; 7 bases are shared with TRBD1. The CDR3 runs to 14 residues. Germline V CDR1 and CDR2: LNHDA, SQIVND (reference sequence). Trimming removed 11 bases from V and 6 bases from J; junction bases left unmatched: 15. The CDR3 protein is CAVKDRNVIHGYTF. The CDR3 DNA is TGTGCCGTAAAGGACAGGAACGTAATCCATGGCTACACCTTC.

The chain uses TRBV10-3 and TRBJ2-5; tentatively, D is TRBD2 (6 bases). Trimming stripped 7 bases from V and 2 bases from J, with 11 bases between. CDR3 length: 13 amino acids. Germline values: CDR1 ENHRY, CDR2 SYGVKD. The CDR3 is CAIKASAQETQYF. CDR3 nucleotide sequence: TGTGCCATCAAAGCTAGCGCACAAGAGACCCAGTACTTC.

The chain couples TRBV19 to TRBJ1-1; perhaps TRBD1 as D (5 bases). V gave up 5 bases and J gave up 0 bases, with 19 bases separating them. This CDR3 has 17 amino acids. Germline V gene data show CDR1 as LNHDA and CDR2 as SQIVND (reference sequence). CDR3 sequence: CASSALRAGRLNTEAFF. The CDR3 bases are TGTGCCAGTAGTGCCCTCAGGGCAGGAAGGCTGAACACTGAAGCTTTCTTT.

The chain combines TRBV5-4 with TRBJ2-3; TRBD2 matches 11 bases. Looked up from germline, CDR1 is SGHNT and CDR2 is YYREEE (reference sequence). The length of the CDR3 is 15 residues. Unmatched junction bases numbered 4, after V lost 3 bases and J lost 4 bases. As DNA, the CDR3 is TGTGCCAGCAGCTCCCTAGCGGGAGGCCCAGATACGCAGTATTTT. This translates into CASSSLAGGPDTQYF.

This chain joins TRBV7-2 and TRBJ2-5, with TRBD1 identical over 9 bases. The CDR3 sequence is 14 residues long. V shed 5 bases, J shed 3 bases, and the junction held 4 bases outside the gene matches. The germline V gene encodes CDR1 SGHTA and CDR2 FQGNSA. The CDR3 DNA reads as TGTGCCAGCAGCCAGGGACAGGGAAAAGAGACCCAGTACTTC. This gives the protein CASSQGQGKETQYF.